The present entry profiles one T cell receptor (beta chain) with its context. The antigen remains undetermined. Trimming cost V 1 base and J 0 bases, with 10 bases left between them. The CDR3 sequence is 15 residues long. CDR1 is GTSNPN, CDR2 SVGIG, per germline (reference sequence). Clones were read by immunoSEQ multiplex PCR, and TCRdb kept only the in-frame ones, dropping some. The table lists fewer than 35,000 clones, around 83% of them singletons. This entry is derived from a study of T cells in narcolepsy. Points from the study as a whole: HCRT-specific and TRIB2-specific autoreactive clonotypes appeared among same-patient CSF and blood CD4+ clonotypes. No autoreactive T cell clone sequences appeared in some memory CD4+ repertoires. Blood of same and different patients, but not healthy controls, reportedly held recurring autoreactive clonotypes.

The receptor comes from a human donor with narcolepsy. This chain links TRBV30 with TRBJ1-5; D is possibly TRBD1 (6 bases). The sequencing sample was made of CD45RA- memory CD4+ T cells from PBMCs. CDR3: CAWSEGQYSNQPQHF. The CDR3 DNA is TGTGCCTGGAGTGAAGGACAGTATAGCAATCAGCCCCAGCATTTT.